This T cell receptor beta chain is drawn from a study of blood T cell repertoires in COVID-19. The overall study: Italy, Spain and the United States were the sources of the convalescent and acute COVID-19 samples. In each case, the material was cDNA or gDNA derived from T cells, B-cell-depleted T cells, or PBMCs.

Measured with immunoSEQ multiplex PCR; TCRdb has only the in-frame clones, and not every one. In the table there are over 600,000 clones, about 90% of which are singletons. This clone has more than one count but fewer than ten. This CDR3 contains 15 residues. Per germline, CDR1 MGHRA and CDR2 YSYEKL. Trimming cost V 3 bases and J 2 bases, with 13 bases left between them. The TCR comes from a young woman with acute or convalescent COVID-19. The sequenced sample was peripheral blood. The chain links TRBV4-1 to TRBJ1-1, with D possibly being TRBD1 (6 bases). CDR3 residues: CASSHPAGENTEAFF. DNA of the CDR3: TGCGCCAGCAGCCATCCGGCAGGGGAAAACACTGAAGCTTTCTTT.